These T cell receptor beta chains were read from a single sample in a study of blood T cell repertoires in COVID-19. The data were produced by immunoSEQ multiplex PCR, yet TCRdb's version contains in-frame clones alone and is incomplete. Among fewer than 75,000 clones listed, around 87% were seen once. Sequencing used peripheral blood. These receptors all come from a man in his 60s with active or convalescent COVID-19. CDR3s include the opening cysteine and the closing phenylalanine or tryptophan. Fields, in order: V gene, D gene, J gene, CDR3 protein. The D gene is left open where the match is weak.

>TRBV19|.|TRBJ2-2
CASSRVSGSNTGELFF
>TRBV5-4|TRBD1|TRBJ1-4
CASSSYDREEKLFF
>TRBV27|TRBD1|TRBJ2-7
CASKILRTGAYEQYF
>TRBV4-3|.|TRBJ2-3
CASSQEAVDTQYF
>TRBV2|TRBD2|TRBJ2-7
CASSAAGTSGNYEQYF
>TRBV6-1|.|TRBJ1-1
CASSEALPTRTEAFF
>TRBV5-1|TRBD1|TRBJ2-7
CASSHGTDYEQYF
>TRBV30|TRBD1|TRBJ1-1
CAWGWGQGATEAFF
>TRBV11-2|TRBD1|TRBJ1-2
CASSLERPQGAIGYTF
>TRBV6-5|TRBD2|TRBJ2-7
CASRRGLVGEQYF
>TRBV18|TRBD1|TRBJ2-7
CASSLNDRGRNEQYF
>TRBV7-9|TRBD1|TRBJ2-1
CASSFRWTGEDEQFF
>TRBV18|.|TRBJ1-1
CASSPMAPNTEAFF
>TRBV30|TRBD1|TRBJ2-2
CAWSPGGTTGELFF
>TRBV3-1/TRBV3-2|TRBD2|TRBJ2-7
CASSPYRAGGLEQYF
>TRBV7-2|.|TRBJ1-6
CASSLGGSSYNSPLHF
>TRBV3-1/TRBV3-2|.|TRBJ2-7
CASSQDSSGLYEQYF
>TRBV7-3|TRBD2|TRBJ2-3
CASSLTWAGGTDTQYF
>TRBV21-1|.|TRBJ1-2
CASSKGQGLYGYTF
>TRBV6-2/TRBV6-3|TRBD1|TRBJ1-2
CASSLTGEGYTF
>TRBV12-5|TRBD2|TRBJ2-5
CASGPKPGLTYQETQYF
>TRBV18|.|TRBJ2-7
CASSSGGFPSYEQYF
>TRBV27|TRBD1|TRBJ1-5
CASSLSWDRYQPQHF
>TRBV28|.|TRBJ1-5
CASKSGANQPQHF
>TRBV5-5|.|TRBJ1-5
CASSPQGYSNQPQHF
>TRBV5-6|.|TRBJ1-3
CASAGSENSGNTIYF
>TRBV29-1|TRBD2|TRBJ2-5
CSVEAGGPFETQYF
>TRBV7-8|.|TRBJ2-3
CASSLGTSTDTQYF
>TRBV6-1|.|TRBJ1-1
CASSEWAGGNTEAFF
>TRBV14|.|TRBJ1-6
CASSPGVGSPLHF
>TRBV30|TRBD1|TRBJ1-4
CAWMGRGATNEKLFF
>TRBV10-2|.|TRBJ2-7
CASSESWTPEQYF
>TRBV29-1|.|TRBJ1-1
CSVGHTEAFF
>TRBV6-5|TRBD1|TRBJ2-7
CASSLTGAYEQYF
>TRBV5-4|.|TRBJ1-3
CASSLPRVLAGNTIYF
>TRBV5-1|TRBD1|TRBJ2-3
CASSLTGTGNTDTQYF
>TRBV18|TRBD2|TRBJ2-1
CASSPLPGLAYNEQFF
>TRBV5-4|.|TRBJ2-3
CASSAGGVSGTDTQYF
>TRBV5-1|.|TRBJ2-5
CASSPRGYSEGETQYF
>TRBV9|.|TRBJ1-4
CASSAQNEKLFF
>TRBV18|TRBD2|TRBJ2-3
CASSRTSGSTDTQYF
>TRBV7-2|TRBD1|TRBJ1-5
CASSQTGGYQPQHF
>TRBV9|.|TRBJ1-6
CASSGGGATVSPLHF
>TRBV2|TRBD2|TRBJ2-7
CASSVGRGSIYEQYF
>TRBV10-2|.|TRBJ1-3
CASSVGVSGNTIYF
>TRBV6-2/TRBV6-3|TRBD2|TRBJ2-7
CASSYTEAWRMQRGKNYEQYF
>TRBV27|TRBD1|TRBJ1-5
CASSLTGAPNQPQHF
>TRBV18|TRBD1|TRBJ2-4
CASSLGTDLAKNIQYF
>TRBV13|.|TRBJ1-1
CASSPPPVNTEAFF
>TRBV25-1|.|TRBJ1-5
CASSEFGSNQPQHF
>TRBV7-9|.|TRBJ2-5
CASSLETQYF
>TRBV7-9|.|TRBJ1-4
CASSVMTGGEKLFF
>TRBV5-4|TRBD1|TRBJ1-2
CASSGGRGPYGYTF
>TRBV4-3|.|TRBJ1-2
CASSQEPGYNYGYTF
>TRBV5-1|.|TRBJ2-3
CASSFLQRSRQGSTDTQYF